Listed below are T cell receptor beta chains from one sample, sequenced in a study of lymphopenia after photon versus proton radiotherapy. This table comes from immunoSEQ multiplex PCR, and its TCRdb copy is limited to in-frame clones, with some not included. The data show under 30,000 clones, roughly 90% seen once. Sequences were derived from peripheral blood, sampled from a patient treated with photon-based radiotherapy. These receptor sequences come from a woman aged 45-60 years with cholangiocarcinoma. CDR3s include the opening cysteine and the closing phenylalanine or tryptophan. The D gene is left open where the match is weak. Only some rows state a clone size, as once, few, many or a class for expanded clones.

v_call	d_call	j_call	clone_size	cdr3_nt	cdr3_aa
TRBV27	NA	TRBJ2-5	NA	TGTGCCAGCAGTGGGGACTGGCAAGAGACCCAGTACTTC	CASSGDWQETQYF
TRBV7-2	TRBD2	TRBJ2-2	NA	TGTGCCAGCAGCTACACAGCGGGGGCCTACACCGGGGAGCTGTTTTTT	CASSYTAGAYTGELFF
TRBV7-2	TRBD1	TRBJ2-5	NA	TGTGCCAGCAGTCTCACAGGGGGTGCGGAGACCCAGTACTTC	CASSLTGGAETQYF
TRBV7-2	TRBD1	TRBJ1-1	NA	TGTGCCAGCAGCCGGACAGGGACTGAAGCTTTCTTT	CASSRTGTEAFF
TRBV5-6	TRBD1	TRBJ2-5	NA	TGTGCCAGCAGCCCCGTAAGGACAGGGAAAGAGACCCAGTACTTC	CASSPVRTGKETQYF
TRBV10-3	TRBD1	TRBJ1-5	NA	TGTGCCATCAGTGAGCAACAGGGGGAGCAGCCCCAGCATTTT	CAISEQQGEQPQHF
TRBV4-3	NA	TRBJ2-1	NA	TGCGCCAGCAGCCAAGGGCCCTACTACAATGAGCAGTTCTTC	CASSQGPYYNEQFF
TRBV9	NA	TRBJ2-5	NA	TGTGCCAGCAGCGTAGCATTAGGGAGAGGGCAAGAGACCCAGTACTTC	CASSVALGRGQETQYF
TRBV10-3	NA	TRBJ2-7	NA	TGTGCCATCAGCCGGGGCACCTACGAGCAGTACTTC	CAISRGTYEQYF
TRBV4-2	TRBD1	TRBJ1-3	few	TGTGCCAGCAGCCGGGGACAGACCAGCTCTGGAAACACCATATATTTT	CASSRGQTSSGNTIYF
TRBV6-1	NA	TRBJ2-2	NA	TGTGCCTCCCTAAGAGGGGGGGGCCTCACCGGGGAGCTGTTTTTT	CASLRGGGLTGELFF
TRBV7-2	NA	TRBJ1-3	NA	TGTGCCAGCAGCATCCCCCCGATATCGGGCGTCATATATTTT	CASSIPPISGVIYF
TRBV7-6	TRBD1	TRBJ2-3	once	TGTGCCAGCAGCTCCAACACCGGGACAGGGACTGATACGCAGTATTTT	CASSSNTGTGTDTQYF
TRBV2	NA	TRBJ1-1	NA	TGTGCCAGCAGCGCCCTTTGGGGGCGGACTGAAGCTTTCTTT	CASSALWGRTEAFF
TRBV2	TRBD2	TRBJ2-2	NA	TGTGCCAGCAGGCGGAGCGGGGGGGTTGGCACCGGGGAGCTGTTTTTT	CASRRSGGVGTGELFF
TRBV6-1	TRBD1	TRBJ2-7	NA	TGTGCCAGCAGTGAAGTTACTAGGGCAGGGGGTCTCTACGAGCAGTACTTC	CASSEVTRAGGLYEQYF
TRBV15	NA	TRBJ2-5	NA	TGTGCCACCAGCAGAGACCGGGACAGCGGGGAGACCCAGTACTTC	CATSRDRDSGETQYF
TRBV15	TRBD2	TRBJ2-1	NA	TGTGCCACCGGGACTAGCGGGGGGTTAGTGATTGAGCAGTTCTTC	CATGTSGGLVIEQFF
TRBV10-3	NA	TRBJ1-4	NA	TGTGCCATCAGCCAGGGGCTGGCTACTAATGAAAAACTGTTTTTT	CAISQGLATNEKLFF
TRBV7-9	NA	TRBJ2-5	few	TGTGCCAGCAGCGCCCGCCTAGGGGGGTACCAAGAGACCCAGTACTTC	CASSARLGGYQETQYF
TRBV11-2	NA	TRBJ2-1	NA	TGTGCCAGCAGCCTGCTAGACTTCATCTCCTACAATGAGCAGTTCTTC	CASSLLDFISYNEQFF
TRBV11-2	NA	TRBJ1-2	NA	TGTGCCAGCAGCCCTGCTGAGACAGAGTCCACTAACTATGGCTACACCTTC	CASSPAETESTNYGYTF
TRBV27	TRBD1	TRBJ2-5	once	TGTGCCAGCAGGTCAACAGGGGGCCTTCAAGAGACCCAGTACTTC	CASRSTGGLQETQYF